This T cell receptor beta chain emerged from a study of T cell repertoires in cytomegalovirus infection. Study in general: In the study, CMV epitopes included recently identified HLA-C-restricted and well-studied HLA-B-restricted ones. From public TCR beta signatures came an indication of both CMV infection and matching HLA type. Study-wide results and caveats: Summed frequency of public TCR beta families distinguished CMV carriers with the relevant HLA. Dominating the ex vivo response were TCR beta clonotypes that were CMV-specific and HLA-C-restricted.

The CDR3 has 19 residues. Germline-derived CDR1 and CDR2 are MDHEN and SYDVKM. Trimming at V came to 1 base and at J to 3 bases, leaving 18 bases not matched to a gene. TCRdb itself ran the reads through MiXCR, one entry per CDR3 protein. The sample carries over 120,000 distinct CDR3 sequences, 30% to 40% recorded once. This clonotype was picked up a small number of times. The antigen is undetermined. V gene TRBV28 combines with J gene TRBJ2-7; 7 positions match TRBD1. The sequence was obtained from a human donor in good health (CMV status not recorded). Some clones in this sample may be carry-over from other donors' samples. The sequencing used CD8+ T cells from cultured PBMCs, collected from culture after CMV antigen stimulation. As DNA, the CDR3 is TGTGCCAGCAGTTTATTAATAGGGGGCACGGACCAACCTTTCTACGAGCAGTACTTC. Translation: CASSLLIGGTDQPFYEQYF.